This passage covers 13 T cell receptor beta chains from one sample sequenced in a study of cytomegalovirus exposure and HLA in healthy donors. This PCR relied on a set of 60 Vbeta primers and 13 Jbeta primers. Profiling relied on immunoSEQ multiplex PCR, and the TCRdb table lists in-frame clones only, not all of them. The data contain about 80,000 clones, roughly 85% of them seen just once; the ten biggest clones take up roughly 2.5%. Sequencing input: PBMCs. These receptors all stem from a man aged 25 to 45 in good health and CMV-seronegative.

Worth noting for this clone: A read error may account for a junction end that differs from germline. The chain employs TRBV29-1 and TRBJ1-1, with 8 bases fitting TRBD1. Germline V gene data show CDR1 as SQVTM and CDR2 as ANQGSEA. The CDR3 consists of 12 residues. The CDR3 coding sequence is TGCAGCGCTGAAGGACAGGGCCCTGAAGCTTTCTTT. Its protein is CSAEGQGPEAFF.

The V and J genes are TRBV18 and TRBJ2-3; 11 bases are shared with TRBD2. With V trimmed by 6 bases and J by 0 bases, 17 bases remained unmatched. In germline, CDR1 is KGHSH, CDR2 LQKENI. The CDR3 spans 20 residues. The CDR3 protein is CASSQSYTSGSTSSTDTQYF. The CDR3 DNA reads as TGTGCCAGCTCTCAATCCTACACTAGCGGGAGCACCTCTAGCACAGATACGCAGTATTTT.

CDR3 in amino acids: CASSFGTGYRKLFF. The CDR3, as DNA: TGTGCCAGCAGCTTCGGGACAGGGTATAGAAAACTGTTTTTT. The chain uses TRBV7-2 and TRBJ1-4; 9 bases agree with TRBD1. J gave up 10 bases and V 3 bases, and 6 bases lay outside the gene matches. The CDR3 runs to 14 residues. Germline assignment: CDR1 SGHTA and CDR2 FQGNSA. Based on the CDR3 plus reference TRBV7-2 and TRBJ1-4, the full variable domain is GAGVSQSPSNKVTEKGKDVELRCDPISGHTALYWYRQSLGQGLEFLIYFQGNSAPDKSGLPSDRFSAERTGGSVSTLTIQRTQQEDSAVYLCASSFGTGYRKLFFGSGTQLSVL.

CDR3 region: CASSFGVRAGYTF. Written as DNA, the CDR3 is TGTGCCAGCAGTTTCGGGGTCAGAGCTGGCTACACCTTC. V is TRBV2 and J is TRBJ1-2, with D uncertain. CDR3 length: 13 residues. Germline loops: CDR1 SNHLY, CDR2 FYNNEI. V gave up 5 bases and J gave up 7 bases, with 14 bases separating them.

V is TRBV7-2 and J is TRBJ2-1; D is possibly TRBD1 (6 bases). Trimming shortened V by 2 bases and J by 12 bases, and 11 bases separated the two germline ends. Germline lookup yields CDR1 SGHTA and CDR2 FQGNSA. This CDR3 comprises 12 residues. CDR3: CASSLQGMGQFF. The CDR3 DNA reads TGTGCCAGCAGCTTACAGGGGATGGGGCAGTTCTTC.

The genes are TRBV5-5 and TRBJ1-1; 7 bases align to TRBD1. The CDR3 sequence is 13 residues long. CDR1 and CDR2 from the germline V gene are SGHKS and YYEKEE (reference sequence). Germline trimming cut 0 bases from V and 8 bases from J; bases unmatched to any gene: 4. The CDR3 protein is CASSLAGQIEAFF. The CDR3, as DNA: TGTGCCAGCAGCTTGGCGGGACAGATAGAAGCTTTCTTT. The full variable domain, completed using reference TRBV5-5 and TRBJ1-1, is DAGVTQSPTHLIKTRGQQVTLRCSPISGHKSVSWYQQVLGQGPQFIFQYYEKEERGRGNFPDRFSARQFPNYSSELNVNALLLGDSALYLCASSLAGQIEAFFGQGTRLTVV.

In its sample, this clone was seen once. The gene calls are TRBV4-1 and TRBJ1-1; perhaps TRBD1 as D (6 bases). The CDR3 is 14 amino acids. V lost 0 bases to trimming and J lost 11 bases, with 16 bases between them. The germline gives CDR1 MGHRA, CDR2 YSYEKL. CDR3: CASSQDSVRTVAFF. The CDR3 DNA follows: TGCGCCAGCAGCCAAGATTCGGTAAGGACAGTGGCTTTCTTT.

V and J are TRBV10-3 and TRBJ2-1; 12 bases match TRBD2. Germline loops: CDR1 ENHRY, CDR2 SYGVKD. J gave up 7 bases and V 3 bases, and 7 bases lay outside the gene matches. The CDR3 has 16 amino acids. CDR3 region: CAISDQGLAGNNEQFF. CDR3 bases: TGTGCCATCAGTGACCAAGGACTAGCGGGGAATAATGAGCAGTTCTTC.

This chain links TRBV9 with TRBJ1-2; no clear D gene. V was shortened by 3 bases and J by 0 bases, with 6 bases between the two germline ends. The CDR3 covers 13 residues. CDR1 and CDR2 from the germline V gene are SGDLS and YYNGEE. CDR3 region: CASSAVSNYGYTF. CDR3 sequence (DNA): TGTGCCAGCAGCGCCGTATCTAACTATGGCTACACCTTC.

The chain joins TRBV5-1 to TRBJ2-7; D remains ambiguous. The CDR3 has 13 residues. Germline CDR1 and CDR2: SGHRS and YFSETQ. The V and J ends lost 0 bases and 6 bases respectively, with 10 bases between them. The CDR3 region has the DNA TGCGCCAGCAGCTTGGAATCCCGGAGCGAGCAGTACTTC. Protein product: CASSLESRSEQYF.

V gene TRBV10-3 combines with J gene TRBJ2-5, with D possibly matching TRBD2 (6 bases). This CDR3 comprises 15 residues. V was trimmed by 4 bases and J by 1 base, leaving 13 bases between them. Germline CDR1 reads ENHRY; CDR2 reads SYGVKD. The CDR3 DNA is TGTGCCATCAGTGGGGAGGAGGATTCCCAAGAGACCCAGTACTTC. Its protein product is CAISGEEDSQETQYF.

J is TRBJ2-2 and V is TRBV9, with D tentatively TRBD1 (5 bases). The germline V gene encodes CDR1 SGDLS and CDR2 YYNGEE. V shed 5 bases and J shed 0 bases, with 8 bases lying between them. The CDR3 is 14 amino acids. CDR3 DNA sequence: TGTGCCAGCAGGGTGACAGCGAACACCGGGGAGCTGTTTTTT. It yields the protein CASRVTANTGELFF.

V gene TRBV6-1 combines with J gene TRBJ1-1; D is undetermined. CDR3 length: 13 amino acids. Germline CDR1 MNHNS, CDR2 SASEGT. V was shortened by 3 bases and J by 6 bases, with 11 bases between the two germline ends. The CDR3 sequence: CASSDTRVSEAFF. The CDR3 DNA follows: TGTGCCAGCAGTGATACGAGGGTATCTGAAGCTTTCTTT.